This T cell receptor (beta chain) derives from a study of vaccination effects on CD4 cells after COVID-19. A word on this clone: Its target is not known.

Clones were sequenced by immunoSEQ multiplex PCR, and TCRdb holds only the in-frame ones, with some missing. Here the sample spans 50,000 to 60,000 clones, roughly 76% being singletons. The length of the CDR3 is 17 residues. CDR1 and CDR2 (germline): LGHNA, YNFKEQ. V shed 1 base, J shed 4 bases, and the junction held 6 bases outside the gene matches. After expansion with viral peptide pools in the ViraFEST assay, antigen-specific CD4+ T cells were sequenced. With more than 9 days of culture completed, CD4+ T cells were isolated. Vaccine recipients, nucleocapsid antibody negative, had no prior SARS-CoV-2 infection. Both day 3 and day 7 saw half the medium replaced with IL-2 medium.

The starting material was CD4+ T cells from PBMCs cultured with SARS-CoV-2 spike peptides, obtained before COVID-19 vaccination. This clonotype was sampled from a human donor who received a COVID-19 vaccine. The chain uses TRBV4-2 and TRBJ2-4; 11 bases match TRBD2. This CDR3 is CASSQVSPSGGKNIQYF. The CDR3 DNA follows: TGTGCCAGCAGCCAAGTCTCACCTAGCGGGGGGAAAAACATTCAGTACTTC.